This TCR beta chain was captured in a study of OX40 agonist ivuxolimab in advanced cancers. Across the whole study: The patients got ivuxolimab, which is an agonistic anti-OX40 (CD134) antibody. Overall study results and limits: Researchers did not establish what antigens the expanded peripheral T cells target.

Data came from immunoSEQ multiplex PCR; TCRdb stores just in-frame clones and leaves some out. The table records fewer than 85,000 clones, approximately 86% of them present only once. This clone was counted between two and nine times. Its antigen is unknown. The source of this sequence is an adult with an advanced solid tumor such as melanoma, head and neck, liver or kidney cancer. Sequences were derived from CD4+ or CD8+ T cells sorted from blood, sampled in a trial of the OX40 agonist ivuxolimab.

CDR3 DNA: TGTGCCAGCAGCCAAGATCAAGGACAGGCGAACACTGAAGCTTTCTTT. It is translated as CASSQDQGQANTEAFF. The V and J genes are TRBV14 and TRBJ1-1; 7 bases align to TRBD1. Germline V gene sequence: CDR1 SGHDN, CDR2 FVKESK. Germline trimming cut 0 bases from V and 1 base from J; bases unmatched to any gene: 5. The CDR3 contains 16 residues. Filled out from reference TRBV14 and TRBJ1-1, the complete variable domain reads EAGVTQFPSHSVIEKGQTVTLRCDPISGHDNLYWYRRVMGKEIKFLLHFVKESKQDESGMPNNRFLAERTGGTYSTLKVQPAELEDSGVYFCASSQDQGQANTEAFFGQGTRLTVV.